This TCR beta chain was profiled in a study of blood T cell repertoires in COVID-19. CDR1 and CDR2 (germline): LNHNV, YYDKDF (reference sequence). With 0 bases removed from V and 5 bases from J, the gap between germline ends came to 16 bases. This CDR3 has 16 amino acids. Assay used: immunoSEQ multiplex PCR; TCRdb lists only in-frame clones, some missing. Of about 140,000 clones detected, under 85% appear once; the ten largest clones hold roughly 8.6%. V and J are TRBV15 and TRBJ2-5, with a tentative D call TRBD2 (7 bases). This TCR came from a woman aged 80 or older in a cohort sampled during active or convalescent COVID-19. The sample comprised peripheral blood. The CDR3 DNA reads TGTGCCACCAGCAGAGAGCGTGGGGGGGCTAGTGAGACCCAGTACTTC. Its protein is CATSRERGGASETQYF. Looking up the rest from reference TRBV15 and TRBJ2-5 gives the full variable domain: DAMVIQNPRYQVTQFGKPVTLSCSQTLNHNVMYWYQQKSSQAPKLLFHYYDKDFNNEADTPDNFQSRRPNTSFCFLDIRSPGLGDTAMYLCATSRERGGASETQYFGPGTRLLVL.